Sequencing of this TCR beta chain was carried out in a study of blood T cells in healthy people across ages. The use of a sample-barcoded 5' primer and a J-beta primer mix characterized a second PCR of roughly 7 to 11 cycles. TCRdb re-called the 5' RACE reads through MiXCR, storing one row per CDR3 protein. The sample contains some 890,000 distinct CDR3 sequences, 25% to 30% of which appear only once. These data were likewise used in another study, on T cells of mothers and their children.

Sequencing input: blood. This TCR was recovered from a woman in her thirties or forties in good health.

Written as DNA, the CDR3 is TGTGCCAGCAGCCCTGAACAGGGGCGCACGGAGACCCAGTACTTC. This encodes CASSPEQGRTETQYF. This chain joins TRBV7-2 and TRBJ2-5, with 7 bases lining up with TRBD1. V shed 5 bases, J shed 5 bases, and the junction held 11 bases outside the gene matches. Germline V gene sequence: CDR1 SGHTA, CDR2 FQGNSA. The CDR3 contains 15 residues.